The 8 T cell receptor beta chains in this list originate from one sample, sequenced in a study of Tregs in tolerant kidney transplant recipients. Clones were read by immunoSEQ multiplex PCR, and TCRdb kept only the in-frame ones, dropping some. The repertoire includes around 50,000 clones, around 83% of them detected once, and around 5.5% sits in the top ten. Material for sequencing was CD4+ T cells from blood. All receptors derive from a human donor in good health.

V and J are TRBV5-4 and TRBJ2-7, with D uncertain. With 0 bases removed from V and 1 base from J, the gap between germline ends came to 8 bases. The CDR3 runs 14 residues. CDR1 and CDR2 from the germline V gene are SGHNT and YYREEE (reference sequence). The CDR3 DNA sequence: TGTGCCAGCAGCTTGGCCGGCCAATCCTACGAGCAGTACTTC. Protein product: CASSLAGQSYEQYF. Variable domain in full (rest from reference TRBV5-4 and TRBJ2-7): ETGVTQSPTHLIKTRGQQVTLRCSSQSGHNTVSWYQQALGQGPQFIFQYYREEENGRGNFPPRFSGLQFPNYSSELNVNALELDDSALYLCASSLAGQSYEQYFGPGTRLTVT.

The gene calls are TRBV5-4 and TRBJ2-5; D unclear. The CDR3 extends over 14 amino acids. Germline lookup yields CDR1 SGHNT and CDR2 YYREEE (reference sequence). V lost 2 bases and J 7 bases, leaving 15 bases between the germline ends. The DNA for the CDR3 is TGTGCCAGCAGCTTTGGGTCCGACCTAGGGACCCAGTACTTC. Residues: CASSFGSDLGTQYF.

This chain links TRBV18 with TRBJ2-7; 9 nucleotides align to TRBD1. From germline, CDR1 is KGHSH and CDR2 LQKENI. Trimming took 5 bases from V and 3 from J; bases not matched to a gene: 8. The CDR3 contains 15 residues. The CDR3 DNA sequence: TGTGCCAGCTCAGGGGGACAGGGAACGAACTACGAGCAGTACTTC. It specifies CASSGGQGTNYEQYF.

Here the CDR3 reads CASIQTVYNEQFF. CDR3 in DNA: TGTGCCAGCATTCAGACAGTCTACAATGAGCAGTTCTTC. This chain uses TRBV6-6 with TRBJ2-1, with a tentative D call TRBD1 (5 bases). V was cut by 7 bases and J by 3 bases, with 10 bases left in between. The CDR3 is 13 residues long. CDR1 and CDR2 from the germline V gene are MNHNY and SVGAGI (reference sequence).

The rearrangement uses TRBV4-3 and TRBJ2-7; D is undetermined. Germline V gene sequence: CDR1 LGHNA, CDR2 YSLEER. V lost 4 bases and J 6 bases, leaving 25 bases between the germline ends. The CDR3 totals 17 residues. DNA of the CDR3: TGCGCCAGCAGCCCAGCGAGACTGGGCAACCCAATCAGCGAGCAGTACTTC. The encoded protein is CASSPARLGNPISEQYF.

The V and J genes are TRBV6-5 and TRBJ2-5; TRBD2 matches at 7 bases. Germline loops: CDR1 MNHEY, CDR2 SVGAGI. This CDR3 contains 14 residues. Germline trimming cut 5 bases from V and 2 bases from J; bases unmatched to any gene: 5. The CDR3 loop is CASSPSGAQETQYF. Here the CDR3 DNA reads TGTGCCAGCAGTCCAAGCGGGGCTCAAGAGACCCAGTACTTC.

This sequence joins TRBV29-1 and TRBJ2-2; 7 bases are a match to TRBD2. Trimming at V came to 7 bases and at J to 3 bases, leaving 8 bases not matched to a gene. The germline V gene has CDR1 SQVTM and CDR2 ANQGSEA. CDR3 length: 14 amino acids. Here the CDR3 reads CSATGTTYTGELFF. The CDR3 DNA sequence: TGCAGCGCGACCGGGACTACCTACACCGGGGAGCTGTTTTTT.

This clone was detected once. The V call is TRBV29-1, the J call TRBJ1-2; 7 nucleotides align to TRBD1. This CDR3 is built from 11 residues. Germline values: CDR1 SQVTM, CDR2 ANQGSEA. V lost 7 bases and J lost 5; bases outside the gene matches: 4. Here the CDR3 DNA reads TGCAGCGCCCCGACAGGGTATGGCTACACCTTC. As protein: CSAPTGYGYTF. Combining the CDR3 with reference TRBV29-1 and TRBJ1-2 gives the whole variable domain SAVISQKPSRDICQRGTSLTIQCQVDSQVTMMFWYRQQPGQSLTLIATANQGSEATYESGFVIDKFPISRPNLTFSTLTVSNMSPEDSSIYLCSAPTGYGYTFGSGTRLTVV.